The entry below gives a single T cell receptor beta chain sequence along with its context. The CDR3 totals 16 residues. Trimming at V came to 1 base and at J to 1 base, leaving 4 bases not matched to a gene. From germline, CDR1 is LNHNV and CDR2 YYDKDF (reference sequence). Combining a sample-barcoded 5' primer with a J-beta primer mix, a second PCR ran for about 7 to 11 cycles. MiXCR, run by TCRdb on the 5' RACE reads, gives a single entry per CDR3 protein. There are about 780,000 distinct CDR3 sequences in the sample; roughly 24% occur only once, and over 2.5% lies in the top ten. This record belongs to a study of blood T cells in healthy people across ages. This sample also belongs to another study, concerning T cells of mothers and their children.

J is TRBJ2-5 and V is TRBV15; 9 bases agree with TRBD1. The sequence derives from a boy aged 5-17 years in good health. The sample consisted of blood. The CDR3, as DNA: TGTGCCACCAGCAGAGGGTCGACAGGGGGCCAAGAGACCCAGTACTTC. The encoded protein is CATSRGSTGGQETQYF. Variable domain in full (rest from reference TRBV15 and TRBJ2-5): DAMVIQNPRYQVTQFGKPVTLSCSQTLNHNVMYWYQQKSSQAPKLLFHYYDKDFNNEADTPDNFQSRRPNTSFCFLDIRSPGLGDTAMYLCATSRGSTGGQETQYFGPGTRLLVL.